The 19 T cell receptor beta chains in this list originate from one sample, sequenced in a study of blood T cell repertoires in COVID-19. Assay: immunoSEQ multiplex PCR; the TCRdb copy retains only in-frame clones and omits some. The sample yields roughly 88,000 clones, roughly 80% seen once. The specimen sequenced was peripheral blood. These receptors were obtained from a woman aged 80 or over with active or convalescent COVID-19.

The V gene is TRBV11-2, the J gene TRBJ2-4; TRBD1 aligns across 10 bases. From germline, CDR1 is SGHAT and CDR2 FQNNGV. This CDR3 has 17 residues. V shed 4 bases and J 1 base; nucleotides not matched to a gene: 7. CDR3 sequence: CASSSTGTGEAKNIQYF. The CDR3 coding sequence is TGTGCCAGCAGCTCAACCGGGACAGGGGAGGCCAAAAACATTCAGTACTTC.

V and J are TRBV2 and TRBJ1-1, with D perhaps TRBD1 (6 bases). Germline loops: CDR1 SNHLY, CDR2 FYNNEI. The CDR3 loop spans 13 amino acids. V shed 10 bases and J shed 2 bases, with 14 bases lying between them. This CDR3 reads CATHGTTNTEAFF. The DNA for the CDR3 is TGTGCCACTCACGGGACAACTAACACTGAAGCTTTCTTT.

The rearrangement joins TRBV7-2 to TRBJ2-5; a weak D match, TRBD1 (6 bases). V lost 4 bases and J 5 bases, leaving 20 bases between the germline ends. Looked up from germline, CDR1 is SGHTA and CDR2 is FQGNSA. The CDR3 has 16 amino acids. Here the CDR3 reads CASSSQRGHLGETQYF. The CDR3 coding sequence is TGTGCCAGCAGCTCCCAGAGGGGACATTTAGGGGAGACCCAGTACTTC.

DNA for the CDR3: TGTGCCAGCAGCTTAGTAGGTAGCGGGGGTAAGGAGGAGCAGTTCTTC. As protein: CASSLVGSGGKEEQFF. This chain connects TRBV11-2 to TRBJ2-1; 9 bases fit TRBD2. The trim removed 1 base at V and 10 bases at J, leaving 11 bases unmatched. The length of the CDR3 is 16 residues. CDR1 and CDR2 from the germline V gene are SGHAT and FQNNGV.

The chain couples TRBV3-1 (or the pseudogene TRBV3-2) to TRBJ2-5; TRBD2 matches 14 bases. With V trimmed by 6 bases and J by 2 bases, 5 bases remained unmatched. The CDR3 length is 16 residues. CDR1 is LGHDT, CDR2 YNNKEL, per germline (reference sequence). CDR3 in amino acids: CASRLGTSGRQETQYF. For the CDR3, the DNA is TGTGCCAGCAGACTCGGGACTAGCGGGAGACAAGAGACCCAGTACTTC.

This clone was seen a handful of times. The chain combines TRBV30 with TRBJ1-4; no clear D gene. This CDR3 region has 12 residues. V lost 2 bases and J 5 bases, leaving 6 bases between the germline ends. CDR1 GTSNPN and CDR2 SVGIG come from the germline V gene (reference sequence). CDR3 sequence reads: CAWSPLNEKLFF. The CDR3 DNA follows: TGTGCCTGGAGTCCATTGAATGAAAAACTGTTTTTT.

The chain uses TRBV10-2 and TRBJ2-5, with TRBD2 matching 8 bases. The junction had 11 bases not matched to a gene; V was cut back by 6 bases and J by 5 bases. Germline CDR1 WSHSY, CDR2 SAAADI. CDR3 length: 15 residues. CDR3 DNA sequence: TGCGCCAGCAGGGACTTCGTGGCGGGGGGCGAGACCCAGTACTTC. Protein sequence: CASRDFVAGGETQYF.

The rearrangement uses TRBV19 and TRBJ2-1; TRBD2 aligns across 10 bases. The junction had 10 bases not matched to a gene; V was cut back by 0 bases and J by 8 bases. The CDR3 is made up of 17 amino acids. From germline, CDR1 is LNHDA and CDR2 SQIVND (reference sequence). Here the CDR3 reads CASSIDYMASGGYEQFF. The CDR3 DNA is TGTGCCAGTAGTATAGATTACATGGCTAGCGGGGGTTATGAGCAGTTCTTC. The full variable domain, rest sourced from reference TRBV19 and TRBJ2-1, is DGGITQSPKYLFRKEGQNVTLSCEQNLNHDAMYWYRQDPGQGLRLIYYSQIVNDFQKGDIAEGYSVSREKKESFPLTVTSAQKNPTAFYLCASSIDYMASGGYEQFFGPGTRLTVL.

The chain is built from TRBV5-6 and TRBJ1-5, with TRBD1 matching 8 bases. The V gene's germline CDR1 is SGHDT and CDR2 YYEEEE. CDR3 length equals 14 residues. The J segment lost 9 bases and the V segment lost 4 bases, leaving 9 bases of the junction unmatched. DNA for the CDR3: TGTGCCAGCAGCCGCAGGGGGCGACTTGCGCCCCAGCATTTT. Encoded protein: CASSRRGRLAPQHF.

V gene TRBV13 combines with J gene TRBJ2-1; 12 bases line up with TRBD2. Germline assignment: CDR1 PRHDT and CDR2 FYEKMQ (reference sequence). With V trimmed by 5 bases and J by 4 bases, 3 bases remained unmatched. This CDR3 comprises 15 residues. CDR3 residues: CASSSGLAGYNEQFF. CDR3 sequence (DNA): TGTGCCAGCAGCAGCGGACTAGCGGGGTACAATGAGCAGTTCTTC.

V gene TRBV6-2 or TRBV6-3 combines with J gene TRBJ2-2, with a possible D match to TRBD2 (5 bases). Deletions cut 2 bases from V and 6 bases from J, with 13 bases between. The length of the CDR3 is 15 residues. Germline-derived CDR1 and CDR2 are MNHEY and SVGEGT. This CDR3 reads CASSYISGFAGELFF. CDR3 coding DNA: TGTGCCAGCAGTTACATCTCGGGGTTCGCCGGGGAGCTGTTTTTT.

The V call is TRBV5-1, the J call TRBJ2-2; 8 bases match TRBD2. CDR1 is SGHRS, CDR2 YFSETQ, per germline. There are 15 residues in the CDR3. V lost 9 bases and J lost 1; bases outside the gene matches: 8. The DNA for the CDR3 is TGCGCCACCAAAGGACTAGCCGAGAACACCGGGGAGCTGTTTTTT. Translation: CATKGLAENTGELFF.

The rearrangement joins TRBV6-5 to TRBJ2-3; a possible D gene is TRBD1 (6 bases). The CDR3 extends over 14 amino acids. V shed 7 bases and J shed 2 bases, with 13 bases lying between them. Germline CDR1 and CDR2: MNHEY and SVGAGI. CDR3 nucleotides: TGTGCCAGCAAAACAGGGCCCCCCACAGATACGCAGTATTTT. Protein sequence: CASKTGPPTDTQYF.

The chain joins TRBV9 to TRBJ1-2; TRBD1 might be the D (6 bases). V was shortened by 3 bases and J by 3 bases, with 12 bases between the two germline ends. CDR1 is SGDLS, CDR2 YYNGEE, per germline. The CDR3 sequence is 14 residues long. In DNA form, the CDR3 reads TGTGCCAGCAGCGGCCGGGACACGGACTATGGCTACACCTTC. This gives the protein CASSGRDTDYGYTF.

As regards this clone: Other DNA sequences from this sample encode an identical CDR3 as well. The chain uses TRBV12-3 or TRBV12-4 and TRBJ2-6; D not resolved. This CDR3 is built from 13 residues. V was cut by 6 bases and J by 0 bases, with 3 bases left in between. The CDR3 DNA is TGTGCCAGCAGCTCCTCTGGGGCCAACGTCCTGACTTTC. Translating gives CASSSSGANVLTF.

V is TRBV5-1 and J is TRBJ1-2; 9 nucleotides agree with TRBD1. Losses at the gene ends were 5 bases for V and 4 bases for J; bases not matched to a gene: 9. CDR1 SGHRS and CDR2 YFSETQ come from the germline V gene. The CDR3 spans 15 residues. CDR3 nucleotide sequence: TGCGCCAGCAGTCCTGGGGACAGGGAAGGCTATGGCTACACCTTC. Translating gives CASSPGDREGYGYTF.

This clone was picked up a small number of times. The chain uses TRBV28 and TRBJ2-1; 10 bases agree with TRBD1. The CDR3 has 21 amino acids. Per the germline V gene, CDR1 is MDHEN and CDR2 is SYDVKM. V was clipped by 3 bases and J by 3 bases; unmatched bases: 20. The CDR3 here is CASSFDPGQGSLAINYNEQFF. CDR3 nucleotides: TGTGCCAGCAGTTTTGATCCGGGACAGGGGTCTCTAGCGATCAACTACAATGAGCAGTTCTTC.

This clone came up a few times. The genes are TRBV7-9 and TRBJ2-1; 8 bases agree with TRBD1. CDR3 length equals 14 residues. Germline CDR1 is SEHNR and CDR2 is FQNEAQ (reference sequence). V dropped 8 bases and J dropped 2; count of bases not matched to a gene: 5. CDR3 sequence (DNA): TGTGCCAGCGAAACGGGACAGGCCTACAATGAGCAGTTCTTC. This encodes CASETGQAYNEQFF.

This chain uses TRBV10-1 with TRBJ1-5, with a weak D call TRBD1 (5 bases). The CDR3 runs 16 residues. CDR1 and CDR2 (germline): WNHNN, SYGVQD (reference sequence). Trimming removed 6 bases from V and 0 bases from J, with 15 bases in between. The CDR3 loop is CASSRGTYGSNQPQHF. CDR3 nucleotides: TGCGCCAGCAGCCGGGGGACCTACGGTAGCAATCAGCCCCAGCATTTT.